What follows are 31 T cell receptor beta chains derived from one specimen sequenced in a study of shared clonotypes between healthy human individuals. Assay used: immunoSEQ multiplex PCR; TCRdb lists only in-frame clones, some missing. Of approximately 2.4 million clones in the sample, 95% were seen once. Sequenced sample: naive CD4+ T cells sorted from blood. The subset: CD45RA+ positively selected. Receptor source: a man between 18 and 35 years old in good health.

The chain has TRBV5-6 and TRBJ2-7; either TRBD1 or TRBD2 may fit D (5 bases each). V lost 4 bases and J lost 6, with 11 bases in between. The CDR3 spans 12 residues. CDR1 is SGHDT, CDR2 YYEEEE, per germline. CDR3 in amino acids: CASSHEGLEQYF. DNA for the CDR3: TGTGCCAGCAGCCACGAGGGGCTCGAGCAGTACTTC.

The chain links TRBV10-3 to TRBJ2-3; D might be TRBD1 or TRBD2, each matching 6 bases. Trimming cost V 6 bases and J 0 bases, with 10 bases left between them. Germline values: CDR1 ENHRY, CDR2 SYGVKD. The CDR3 has 14 residues. CDR3 in DNA: TGTGCCATCAGGGCGGGGACAAGCACAGATACGCAGTATTTT. It yields the protein CAIRAGTSTDTQYF.

A word on this clone: One end of the junction is discordant with germline, which a read error may explain. Distinct nucleotide sequences in the sample also encode this CDR3. The chain joins TRBV7-7 to TRBJ2-3, with 9 bases that match TRBD1. Germline V gives CDR1 SSHAT, CDR2 FNYEAQ (reference sequence). The CDR3 loop spans 15 amino acids. The CDR3 here is CASSTGTGLTDTQYF. In nucleotides, the CDR3 is TGTGCTAGCAGCACCGGGACAGGGCTCACAGATACGCAGTATTTT.

This chain uses TRBV18 with TRBJ1-2, with 7 bases that match TRBD1. Trimming took 5 bases from V and 2 from J; bases not matched to a gene: 5. This CDR3 has 14 amino acids. Germline-derived CDR1 and CDR2 are KGHSH and LQKENI. In DNA, the CDR3 is TGTGCCAGCTCATCGGGACAGAGGAACTATGGCTACACCTTC. It specifies CASSSGQRNYGYTF.

Of note for this clone: Other DNA sequences within the sample encode an identical CDR3. As DNA, the CDR3 is TGTGCCAGCAGCTTACAGGGGATTGAAGCTTTCTTT. Translated, it gives CASSLQGIEAFF. This chain links TRBV7-2 with TRBJ1-1, with D possibly matching TRBD1 (6 bases). The CDR3 is 12 amino acids. The germline CDR1 and CDR2 sequences are SGHTA and FQGNSA. Deletions cut 2 bases from V and 7 bases from J, with 8 bases between.

This sequence joins TRBV10-3 and TRBJ2-4, with D perhaps matching TRBD2 (5 bases). V was cut by 0 bases and J by 5 bases, with 17 bases left in between. The CDR3 is 17 amino acids. Per the germline V gene, CDR1 is ENHRY and CDR2 is SYGVKD. DNA for the CDR3: TGTGCCATCAGTGAGTCTGCGGACTCAAAGGAGGAAAACATTCAGTACTTC. Residues: CAISESADSKEENIQYF.

The J gene is TRBJ2-5, the V gene TRBV6-5, with TRBD1 as a possible D gene (6 bases). Between the trimmed V and J ends, which lost 7 bases and 5 bases, there was a span of 20 bases. Per germline, CDR1 MNHEY and CDR2 SVGAGI. This CDR3 region has 15 residues. The CDR3 DNA reads TGTGCCAGCACAGTCGAGACAGGAGCTAGGGAGACCCAGTACTTC. It encodes CASTVETGARETQYF.

This sequence joins TRBV6-1 and TRBJ2-2, with a possible D match to TRBD1 (6 bases). From germline, CDR1 is MNHNS and CDR2 SASEGT. CDR3 length: 12 residues. The ends were cut back, 7 bases at V and 6 bases at J, with 9 bases in the middle. The CDR3 DNA follows: TGTGCCAGCAACAGGGCGGCCGGGGAGCTGTTTTTT. The encoded protein is CASNRAAGELFF.

This chain connects TRBV19 to TRBJ2-5; D is ambiguous. The CDR3 contains 13 residues. Germline CDR1 and CDR2: LNHDA and SQIVND (reference sequence). The V end lost 1 base, the J end lost 5 bases, and 8 bases lay between the germline ends. The CDR3 region is CASSIGSLETQYF. DNA of the CDR3: TGTGCCAGTAGTATAGGGTCCCTCGAGACCCAGTACTTC.

The chain is built from TRBV30 and TRBJ1-1; D perhaps matches TRBD1 (6 bases). Germline V gives CDR1 GTSNPN, CDR2 SVGIG (reference sequence). The CDR3 covers 13 residues. V lost 2 bases to trimming and J lost 3 bases, with 10 bases between them. CDR3 region: CAWSNREDTEAFF. CDR3 DNA: TGTGCCTGGAGTAACAGGGAGGACACTGAAGCTTTCTTT.

This chain uses TRBV11-2 with TRBJ2-7; 7 bases match TRBD2. CDR3 length: 17 residues. V gave up 5 bases and J gave up 1 base; unmatched junction bases: 14. Germline CDR1 and CDR2: SGHAT and FQNNGV. CDR3 coding DNA: TGTGCCAGCAGCAAGACCGGGACTACAGCCGGTTCCTACGAGCAGTACTTC. The encoded protein is CASSKTGTTAGSYEQYF.

This chain connects TRBV7-9 to TRBJ2-7, with D perhaps given as TRBD1 or TRBD2 (5 bases each). Trimming took off 8 bases at V and 4 bases at J, with 12 bases between the two ends. The CDR3 runs to 12 residues. Looked up from germline, CDR1 is SEHNR and CDR2 is FQNEAQ (reference sequence). CDR3 in amino acids: CASSLGRYEQYF. The CDR3 region has the DNA TGTGCCAGCTCCTTGGGACGGTACGAGCAGTACTTC.

The sample holds one count of this clone. The same CDR3 arises from other DNA sequences in this sample as well. V usage is TRBV18 and J usage is TRBJ2-7; the D gene is possibly TRBD2 (6 bases). Germline V gene lookup returns CDR1 KGHSH and CDR2 LQKENI. The V end lost 4 bases, the J end lost 0 bases, and 7 bases lay between the germline ends. The CDR3 length is 13 residues. The CDR3 loop is CASSRDSSYEQYF. CDR3 nucleotide sequence: TGTGCCAGCTCACGGGACTCCTCCTACGAGCAGTACTTC.

The chain couples TRBV30 to TRBJ2-3; D not certain. Per germline, CDR1 GTSNPN and CDR2 SVGIG (reference sequence). Trimming cost V 4 bases and J 1 base, with 12 bases left between them. The CDR3 loop spans 14 amino acids. CDR3 sequence reads: CAWTMGHGTDTQYF. The CDR3 DNA reads as TGTGCCTGGACTATGGGCCATGGCACAGATACGCAGTATTTT.

The J gene is TRBJ2-6, the V gene TRBV2; 7 bases map to TRBD1. Germline lookup yields CDR1 SNHLY and CDR2 FYNNEI. V lost 4 bases and J lost 0; bases outside the gene matches: 6. The CDR3 is 17 amino acids. Here the CDR3 reads CASSVWTGSSGANVLTF. The CDR3 coding sequence is TGTGCCAGCAGTGTATGGACAGGCAGCTCTGGGGCCAACGTCCTGACTTTC.

The rearrangement joins TRBV7-9 to TRBJ1-5; TRBD1 might be the D (5 bases). V lost 5 bases and J 10 bases, leaving 12 bases between the germline ends. Germline V gene lookup returns CDR1 SEHNR and CDR2 FQNEAQ (reference sequence). The CDR3 runs 12 residues. CDR3: CASSPGGGPQHF. The CDR3 bases are TGTGCCAGCAGCCCGGGGGGAGGACCCCAGCATTTT.

The chain combines TRBV6-5 with TRBJ2-7, with 10 bases matching TRBD1. The CDR3 runs 14 residues. V gave up 7 bases and J gave up 6 bases; unmatched junction bases: 9. Germline lookup yields CDR1 MNHEY and CDR2 SVGAGI. CDR3 nucleotides: TGTGCCAGCAACCCCGGGACAGGGGAAGGCGAGCAGTACTTC. Its protein product is CASNPGTGEGEQYF.

This clone has just one count. The V and J genes are TRBV6-1 and TRBJ1-6, with D unresolved. Germline V gene data show CDR1 as MNHNS and CDR2 as SASEGT. Trimming cost V 3 bases and J 9 bases, with 15 bases left between them. This CDR3 comprises 15 residues. CDR3 sequence reads: CASSDLYTLTSPLHF. CDR3 bases: TGTGCCAGCAGTGACCTCTACACATTGACTTCACCCCTCCACTTT.

The CDR3 is CASSRDTGTNEKLFF. The DNA for the CDR3 is TGTGCCAGCTCACGGGACACGGGCACTAATGAAAAACTGTTTTTT. The rearrangement links TRBV18 to TRBJ1-4; D may be TRBD1 (6 bases). The CDR3 contains 15 residues. Trimming removed 4 bases at V and 2 bases at J, with 11 bases between. CDR1 KGHSH and CDR2 LQKENI come from the germline V gene.

The chain has TRBV2 and TRBJ2-1; D remains ambiguous. Germline CDR1 reads SNHLY; CDR2 reads FYNNEI. This CDR3 comprises 10 residues. Trimming left V 6 bases short and J 9 bases short, with 6 bases between. The CDR3 region is CASSRGEQFF. The DNA for the CDR3 is TGTGCCAGCAGCCGTGGTGAGCAGTTCTTC.

This chain connects TRBV7-6 to TRBJ2-2; D perhaps matches TRBD2 (6 bases). The CDR3 sequence is 15 residues long. Germline loops: CDR1 SGHVS, CDR2 FNYEAQ. Trimming stripped 3 bases from V and 3 bases from J, with 11 bases between. The CDR3 DNA is TGTGCCAGCAGCTTCGGGAGTCGGGACACCGGGGAGCTGTTTTTT. Residues: CASSFGSRDTGELFF.

This chain links TRBV6-1 with TRBJ1-1, with D possibly matching TRBD1 (5 bases). Germline V gives CDR1 MNHNS, CDR2 SASEGT. The CDR3 is made up of 12 amino acids. The ends were cut back, 0 bases at V and 11 bases at J, with 10 bases in the middle. The CDR3 spells CASSEAPGTAFF. For the CDR3, the DNA is TGTGCCAGCAGTGAAGCCCCAGGGACGGCTTTCTTT.

This sequence joins TRBV4-3 and TRBJ1-6; 7 bases agree with TRBD1. V trimming: 1 base; J trimming: 7 bases; junction bases outside the gene matches: 4. The CDR3 has 15 residues. Germline lookup yields CDR1 LGHNA and CDR2 YSLEER. CDR3 protein: CASSQVPGQNSPLHF. CDR3 bases: TGCGCCAGCAGCCAAGTCCCGGGACAGAATTCACCCCTCCACTTT.

The rearrangement links TRBV7-9 to TRBJ2-5; possible D gene TRBD2, 5 bases. Looked up from germline, CDR1 is SEHNR and CDR2 is FQNEAQ (reference sequence). The CDR3 is 16 residues long. Trimming stripped 1 base from V and 2 bases from J, with 14 bases between. In nucleotides, the CDR3 is TGTGCCAGCAGCTTAGGACTAAGGAGCGTACAAGAGACCCAGTACTTC. This encodes CASSLGLRSVQETQYF. Drawing the rest from reference TRBV7-9 and TRBJ2-5, the complete variable domain is DTGVSQNPRHKITKRGQNVTFRCDPISEHNRLYWYRQTLGQGPEFLTYFQNEAQLEKSRLLSDRFSAERPKGSFSTLEIQRTEQGDSAMYLCASSLGLRSVQETQYFGPGTRLLVL.

The gene calls are TRBV19 and TRBJ2-7; 12 bases align to TRBD2. CDR3 size: 16 residues. The germline V gene encodes CDR1 LNHDA and CDR2 SQIVND (reference sequence). V shed 3 bases, J shed 5 bases, and the junction held 8 bases outside the gene matches. DNA for the CDR3: TGTGCCAGTAGTATGAACCCACTAGCGGGAGGACACGAGCAGTACTTC. Encoded protein: CASSMNPLAGGHEQYF. The full variable domain, with the rest looked up from reference TRBV19 and TRBJ2-7, is DGGITQSPKYLFRKEGQNVTLSCEQNLNHDAMYWYRQDPGQGLRLIYYSQIVNDFQKGDIAEGYSVSREKKESFPLTVTSAQKNPTAFYLCASSMNPLAGGHEQYFGPGTRLTVT.

V and J are TRBV14 and TRBJ2-5; a weak D match, TRBD2 (5 bases). The CDR3 runs 19 residues. Trimming pared 1 base from V and 5 bases from J, leaving 26 bases between. Germline-derived CDR1 and CDR2 are SGHDN and FVKESK. The CDR3 DNA sequence: TGTGCCAGCAGCCAAGGGTCCCCCCGGCTGGGGAAAAGGGAGGAGACCCAGTACTTC. It yields the protein CASSQGSPRLGKREETQYF.

The rearrangement uses TRBV5-1 and TRBJ2-2; 8 bases match TRBD1. CDR3 length: 15 amino acids. J was trimmed by 6 bases and V by 7 bases; bases with no gene match: 11. The germline CDR1 and CDR2 sequences are SGHRS and YFSETQ. CDR3 protein: CASWPGQVAAGELFF. The CDR3 DNA reads as TGCGCCAGCTGGCCGGGACAGGTAGCCGCCGGGGAGCTGTTTTTT.

This clone has a single count. The rearrangement uses TRBV30 and TRBJ1-6, with TRBD1 as a possible D gene (5 bases). Germline V CDR1 and CDR2: GTSNPN, SVGIG (reference sequence). This CDR3 contains 14 residues. V was pared by 0 bases and J by 14 bases, with 17 bases between. Here the CDR3 DNA reads TGTGCCTGGAGTGTCGGACACGGGGGGAAATCCCTCCACTTT. Amino acids: CAWSVGHGGKSLHF. The variable domain in full, with the rest retrieved from reference TRBV30 and TRBJ1-6, is SQTIHQWPATLVQPVGSPLSLECTVEGTSNPNLYWYRQAAGRGLQLLFYSVGIGQISSEVPQNLSASRPQDRQFILSSKKLLLSDSGFYLCAWSVGHGGKSLHFGNGTRLTVT.

The chain links TRBV11-2 to TRBJ1-4; 8 nucleotides line up with TRBD1. This CDR3 is 19 amino acids long. The V segment lost 1 base and the J segment 0 bases; nucleotides outside the gene matches: 10. Germline CDR1 is SGHAT and CDR2 is FQNNGV. The CDR3, as DNA: TGTGCCAGCAGCTTAGGGGGATGGCCACAGGGGGCAACTAATGAAAAACTGTTTTTT. Translating it yields CASSLGGWPQGATNEKLFF.

This clone was found once. An end of the junction does not agree with germline; a read error may underlie this. The V and J genes are TRBV5-1 and TRBJ2-2; no clear D. The CDR3 is 17 residues long. Germline assignment: CDR1 SGHRS and CDR2 YFSETQ. CDR3 amino acids: CASTLSELVANTGELFF. DNA for the CDR3: TGCGCCAGCACCTTGTCCGAGCTCGTCGCGAACACCGGGGAGCTGTTTTTT.

The chain links TRBV5-6 to TRBJ2-3, with D unclear. The V gene's germline CDR1 is SGHDT and CDR2 YYEEEE. V lost 3 bases to trimming and J lost 0 bases, with 17 bases between them. This CDR3 has 17 amino acids. The CDR3 here is CASSWVGSPRSTDTQYF. The CDR3 region has the DNA TGTGCCAGCAGCTGGGTGGGGTCCCCGCGCAGCACAGATACGCAGTATTTT.